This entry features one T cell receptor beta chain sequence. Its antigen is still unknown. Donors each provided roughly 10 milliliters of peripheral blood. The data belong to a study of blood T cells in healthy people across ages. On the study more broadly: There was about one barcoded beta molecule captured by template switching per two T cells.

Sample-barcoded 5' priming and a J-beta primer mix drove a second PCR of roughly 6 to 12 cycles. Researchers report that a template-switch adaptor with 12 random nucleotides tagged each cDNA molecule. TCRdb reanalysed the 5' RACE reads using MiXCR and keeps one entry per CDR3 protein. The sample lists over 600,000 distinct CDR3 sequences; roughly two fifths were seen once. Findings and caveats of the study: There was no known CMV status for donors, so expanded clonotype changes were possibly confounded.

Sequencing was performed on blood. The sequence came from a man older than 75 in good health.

CDR3 sequence: CASSSPGVSYEQYF. CDR3 coding DNA: TGTGCCAGCAGCTCCCCCGGGGTTTCCTACGAGCAGTACTTC. The genes are TRBV7-6 and TRBJ2-7, with TRBD2 as a possible D gene (5 bases). Trimming stripped 4 bases from V and 1 base from J, with 11 bases between. The CDR3 is 14 residues long. Germline CDR1 reads SGHVS; CDR2 reads FNYEAQ.